This TCR beta chain was recovered during a study of blood T cell repertoires in COVID-19. About the research overall: Material from acute and convalescent COVID-19 was sourced from the United States, Italy and Spain. Sample material is recorded as cDNA or gDNA derived from T cells, B-cell-depleted T cells, or PBMCs.

Original data processing: Cell counts per sample came from amplifying reference gene primers. Repertoires were generated with immunoSEQ multiplex PCR, while TCRdb's copy carries only in-frame clones and drops some. V and J calls and clone size are copied from that table; D and trimming were computed from the DNA. The data contain about 75,000 clones, 75% to 90% of them singletons. CDR1 and CDR2 (germline): MNHEY, SVGAGI. The ends were cut back, 2 bases at V and 4 bases at J, with 15 bases in the middle. This CDR3 spans 15 amino acids. The chain carries TRBV6-5 and TRBJ2-7, with a possible D match to TRBD1 (8 bases). This receptor was identified in a human donor in a cohort sampled during active COVID-19. Sequencing input: peripheral blood. DNA for the CDR3: TGTGCCAGCAGTTACCGCGGACAGGGACTATACGAGCAGTACTTC. Translating gives CASSYRGQGLYEQYF.